This T cell receptor beta chain stems from a study of CD8+ T cells in alopecia areata. Study information: Treated patients were given 5 to 10 mg oral tofacitinib twice daily.

Researchers gathered lesional scalp punch biopsies and peripheral blood from patients with alopecia areata. This CDR3 is 17 amino acids long. CDR1 and CDR2 from the germline V gene are LNHNV and YYDKDF (reference sequence). V lost 3 bases, J lost 7 bases, and 21 bases lay in between. Extracted RNA was reverse transcribed into cDNA, the sequencing template. TCRdb's copy holds only in-frame clones and misses some; the assay was immunoSEQ multiplex PCR. The repertoire holds 15,000 to 20,000 clones, with around three fifths as singletons. This clone was found once. Here the sequenced sample was skin, taken at week 0. The V call is TRBV15, the J call TRBJ2-2; D may be TRBD1 (6 bases). The sequence was collected from a human donor with alopecia areata. The CDR3 sequence: CATSRRRSAGASGELFF. The CDR3 nucleotides are TGTGCCACCAGCAGGAGACGAAGTGCAGGGGCAAGCGGGGAGCTGTTTTTT.